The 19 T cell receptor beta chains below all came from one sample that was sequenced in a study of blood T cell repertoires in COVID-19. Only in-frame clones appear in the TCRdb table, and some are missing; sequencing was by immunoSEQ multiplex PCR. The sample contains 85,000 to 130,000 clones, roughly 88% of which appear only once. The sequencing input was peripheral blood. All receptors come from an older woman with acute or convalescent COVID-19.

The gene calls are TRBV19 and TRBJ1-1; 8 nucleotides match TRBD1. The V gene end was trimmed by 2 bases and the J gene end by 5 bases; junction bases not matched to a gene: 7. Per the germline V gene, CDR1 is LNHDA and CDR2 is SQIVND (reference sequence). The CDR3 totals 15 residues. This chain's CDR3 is CASSISARGLTEAFF. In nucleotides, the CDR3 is TGTGCCAGTAGTATATCGGCCAGGGGGCTAACTGAAGCTTTCTTT.

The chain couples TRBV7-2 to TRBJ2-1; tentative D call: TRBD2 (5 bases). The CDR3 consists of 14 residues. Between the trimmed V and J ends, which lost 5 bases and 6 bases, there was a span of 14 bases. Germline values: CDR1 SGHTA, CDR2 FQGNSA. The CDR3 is CASSLIGMGNEQFF. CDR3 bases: TGTGCCAGCAGCCTCATCGGGATGGGCAATGAGCAGTTCTTC.

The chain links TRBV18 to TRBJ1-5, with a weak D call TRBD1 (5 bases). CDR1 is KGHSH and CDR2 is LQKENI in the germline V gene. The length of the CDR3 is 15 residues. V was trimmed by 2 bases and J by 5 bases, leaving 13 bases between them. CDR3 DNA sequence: TGTGCCAGCTCACCAGTGGGGCTGGGTGATCAGCCCCAGCATTTT. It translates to CASSPVGLGDQPQHF.

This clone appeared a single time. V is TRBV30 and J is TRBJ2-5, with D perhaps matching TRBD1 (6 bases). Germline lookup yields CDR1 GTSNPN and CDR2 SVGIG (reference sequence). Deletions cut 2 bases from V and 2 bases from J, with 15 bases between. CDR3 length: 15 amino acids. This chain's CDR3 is CAWSRFGTSQETQYF. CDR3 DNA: TGTGCCTGGAGTAGGTTCGGGACATCTCAAGAGACCCAGTACTTC. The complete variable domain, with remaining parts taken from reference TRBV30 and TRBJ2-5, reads SQTIHQWPATLVQPVGSPLSLECTVEGTSNPNLYWYRQAAGRGLQLLFYSVGIGQISSEVPQNLSASRPQDRQFILSSKKLLLSDSGFYLCAWSRFGTSQETQYFGPGTRLLVL.

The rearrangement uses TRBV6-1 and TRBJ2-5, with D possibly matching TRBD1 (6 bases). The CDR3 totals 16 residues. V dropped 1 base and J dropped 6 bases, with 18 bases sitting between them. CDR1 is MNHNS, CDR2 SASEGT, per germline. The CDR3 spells CASSEVPTGRSKTQYF. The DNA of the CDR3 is TGTGCCAGCAGTGAAGTACCTACAGGGCGGTCGAAGACCCAGTACTTC.

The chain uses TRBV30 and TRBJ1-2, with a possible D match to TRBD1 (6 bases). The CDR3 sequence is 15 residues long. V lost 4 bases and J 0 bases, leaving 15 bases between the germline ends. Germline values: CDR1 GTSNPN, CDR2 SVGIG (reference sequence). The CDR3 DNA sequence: TGTGCCTGGAATGACTTCAGGGGTGCTAACTATGGCTACACCTTC. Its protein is CAWNDFRGANYGYTF.

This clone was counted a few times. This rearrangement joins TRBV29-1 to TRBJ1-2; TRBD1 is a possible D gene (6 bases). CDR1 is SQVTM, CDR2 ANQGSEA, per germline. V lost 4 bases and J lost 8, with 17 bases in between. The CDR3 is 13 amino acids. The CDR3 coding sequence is TGCAGCGTTGTATTTCCACAGGGCGGAGGCTACACCTTC. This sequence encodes CSVVFPQGGGYTF.

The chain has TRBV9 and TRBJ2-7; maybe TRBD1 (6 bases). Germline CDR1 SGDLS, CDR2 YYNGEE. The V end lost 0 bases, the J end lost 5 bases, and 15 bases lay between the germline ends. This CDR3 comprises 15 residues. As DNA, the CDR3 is TGTGCCAGCAGCGTAGCACAGGGTAACATCCACGAGCAGTACTTC. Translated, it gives CASSVAQGNIHEQYF.

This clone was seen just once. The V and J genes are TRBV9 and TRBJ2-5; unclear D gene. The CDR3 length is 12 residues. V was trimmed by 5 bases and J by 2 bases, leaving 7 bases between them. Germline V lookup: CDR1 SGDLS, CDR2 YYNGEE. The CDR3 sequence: CASRSHQETQYF. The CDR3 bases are TGTGCCAGCAGATCACATCAAGAGACCCAGTACTTC.

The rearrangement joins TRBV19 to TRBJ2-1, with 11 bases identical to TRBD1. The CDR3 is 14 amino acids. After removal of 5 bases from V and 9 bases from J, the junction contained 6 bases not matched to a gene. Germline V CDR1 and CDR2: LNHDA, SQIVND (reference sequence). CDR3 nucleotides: TGTGCCAGTAGTCAGGGACAGGGGGGGAGTGAGCAGTTCTTC. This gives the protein CASSQGQGGSEQFF.

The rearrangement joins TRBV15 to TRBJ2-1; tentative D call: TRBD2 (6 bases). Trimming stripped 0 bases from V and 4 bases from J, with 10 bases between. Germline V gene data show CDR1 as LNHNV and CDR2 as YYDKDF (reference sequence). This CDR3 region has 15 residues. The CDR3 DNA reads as TGTGCCACCAGCAGAGATCCCGGGAGTTACAATGAGCAGTTCTTC. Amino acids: CATSRDPGSYNEQFF.

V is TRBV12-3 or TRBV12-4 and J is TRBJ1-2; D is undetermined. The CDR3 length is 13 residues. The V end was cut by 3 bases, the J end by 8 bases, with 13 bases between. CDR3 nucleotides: TGTGCCAGCAGTTTCTCCCACTCCCTGGGCTACACCTTC. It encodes CASSFSHSLGYTF.

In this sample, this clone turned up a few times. As DNA, the CDR3 is TGTGCCACCAGTTCAGGCTCTGGAAACACCATATATTTT. Protein: CATSSGSGNTIYF. V and J are TRBV24-1 and TRBJ1-3, with D unclear. The CDR3 is 13 amino acids. V dropped 6 bases and J dropped 0 bases, with 5 bases sitting between them. Germline CDR1 KGHDR, CDR2 SFDVKD.

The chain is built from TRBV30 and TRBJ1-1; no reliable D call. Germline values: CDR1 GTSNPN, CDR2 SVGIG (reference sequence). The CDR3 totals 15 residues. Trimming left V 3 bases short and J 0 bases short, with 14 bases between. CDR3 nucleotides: TGTGCCTGGAGCCGGGATTTGGTCGTGAACACTGAAGCTTTCTTT. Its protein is CAWSRDLVVNTEAFF.

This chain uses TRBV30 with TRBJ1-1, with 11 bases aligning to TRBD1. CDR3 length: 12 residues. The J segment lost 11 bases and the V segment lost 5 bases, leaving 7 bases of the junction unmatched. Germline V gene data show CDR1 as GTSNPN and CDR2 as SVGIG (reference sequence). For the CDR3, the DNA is TGTGCCTGGGGACAGGGGGCGCGTTGGGCTTTCTTT. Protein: CAWGQGARWAFF.

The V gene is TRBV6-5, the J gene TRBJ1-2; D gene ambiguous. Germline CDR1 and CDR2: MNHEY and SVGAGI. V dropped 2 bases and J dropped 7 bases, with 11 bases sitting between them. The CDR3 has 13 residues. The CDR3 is CASSYDTGSGYTF. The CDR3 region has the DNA TGTGCCAGCAGTTACGACACGGGAAGTGGCTACACCTTC.

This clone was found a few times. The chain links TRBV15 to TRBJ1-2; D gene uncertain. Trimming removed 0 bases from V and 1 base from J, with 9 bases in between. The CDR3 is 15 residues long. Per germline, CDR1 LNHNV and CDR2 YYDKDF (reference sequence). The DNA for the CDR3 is TGTGCCACCAGCAGAGAACTGCACCTTAACTATGGCTACACCTTC. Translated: CATSRELHLNYGYTF.

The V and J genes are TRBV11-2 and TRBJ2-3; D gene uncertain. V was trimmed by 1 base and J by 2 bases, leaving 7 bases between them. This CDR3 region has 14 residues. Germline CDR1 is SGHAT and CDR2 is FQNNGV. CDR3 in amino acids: CASSLVHFTDTQYF. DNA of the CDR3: TGTGCCAGCAGCTTAGTCCATTTCACAGATACGCAGTATTTT.

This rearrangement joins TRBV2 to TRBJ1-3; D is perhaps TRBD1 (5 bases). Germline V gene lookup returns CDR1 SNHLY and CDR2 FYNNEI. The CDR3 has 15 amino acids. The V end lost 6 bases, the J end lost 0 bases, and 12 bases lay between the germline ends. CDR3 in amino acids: CASRATGLSGNTIYF. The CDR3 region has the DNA TGTGCCAGCAGAGCCACAGGCCTCTCTGGAAACACCATATATTTT.